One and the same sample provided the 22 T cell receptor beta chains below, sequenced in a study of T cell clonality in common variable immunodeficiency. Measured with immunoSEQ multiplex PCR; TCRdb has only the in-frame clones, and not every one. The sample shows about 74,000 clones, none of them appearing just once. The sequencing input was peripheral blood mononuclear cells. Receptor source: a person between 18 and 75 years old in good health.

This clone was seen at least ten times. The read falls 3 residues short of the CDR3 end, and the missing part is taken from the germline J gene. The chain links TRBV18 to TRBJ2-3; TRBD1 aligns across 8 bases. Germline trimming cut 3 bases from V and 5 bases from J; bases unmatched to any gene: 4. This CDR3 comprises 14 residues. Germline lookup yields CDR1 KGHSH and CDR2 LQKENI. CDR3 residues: CASSPDRAIDTQYF. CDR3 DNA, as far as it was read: TGTGCCAGCTCACCGGACAGGGCAATAGATACG.

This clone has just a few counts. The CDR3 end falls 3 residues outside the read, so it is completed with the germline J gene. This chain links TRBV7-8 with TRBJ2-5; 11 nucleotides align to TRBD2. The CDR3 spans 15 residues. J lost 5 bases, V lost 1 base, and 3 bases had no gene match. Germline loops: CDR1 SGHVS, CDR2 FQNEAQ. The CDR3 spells CASSLGASGGETQYF. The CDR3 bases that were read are TGTGCCAGCAGCTTAGGGGCTAGCGGGGGGGAGACC.

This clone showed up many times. Partial CDR3 DNA: TGTGCCAGCAGCCTTAGCGGGAGGTGGGCAGAGACC. Translation: CASSLSGRWAET. The full CDR3 reads CASSLSGRWAETQYF. The chain couples TRBV7-2 to TRBJ2-5; 10 nucleotides match TRBD2. The CDR3 end is not reached by the read, which stops 3 residues before it; the germline J gene fills it in. Germline loops: CDR1 SGHTA, CDR2 FQGNSA. V lost 5 bases to trimming and J lost 4 bases; unmatched junction nucleotides: 7. This CDR3 comprises 15 residues.

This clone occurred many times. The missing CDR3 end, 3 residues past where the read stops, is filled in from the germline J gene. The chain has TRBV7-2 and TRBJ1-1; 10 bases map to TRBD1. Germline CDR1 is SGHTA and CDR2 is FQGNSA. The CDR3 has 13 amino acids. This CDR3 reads CASSTGQGVKAFF. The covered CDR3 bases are TGTGCCAGCAGCACCGGACAGGGGGTTAAA.

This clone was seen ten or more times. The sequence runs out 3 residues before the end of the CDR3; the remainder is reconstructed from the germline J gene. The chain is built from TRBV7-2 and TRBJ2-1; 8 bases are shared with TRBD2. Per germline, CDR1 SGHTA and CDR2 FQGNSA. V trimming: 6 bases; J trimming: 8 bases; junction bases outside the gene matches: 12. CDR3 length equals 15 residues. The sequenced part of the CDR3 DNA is TGTGCCAGCAGACGAGCGGGAGCAGCGTTTCATGAG. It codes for CASRRAGAAFHE. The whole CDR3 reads CASRRAGAAFHEQFF.

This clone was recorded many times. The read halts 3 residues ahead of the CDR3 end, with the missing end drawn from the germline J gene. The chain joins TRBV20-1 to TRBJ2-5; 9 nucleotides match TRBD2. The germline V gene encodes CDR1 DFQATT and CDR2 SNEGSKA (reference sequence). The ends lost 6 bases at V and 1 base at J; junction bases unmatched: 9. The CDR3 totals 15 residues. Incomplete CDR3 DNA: TGCAGTGCCCCCCTGGCGGGAGGGCGCCAAGAGACC. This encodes CSAPLAGGRQET. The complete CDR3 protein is CSAPLAGGRQETQYF.

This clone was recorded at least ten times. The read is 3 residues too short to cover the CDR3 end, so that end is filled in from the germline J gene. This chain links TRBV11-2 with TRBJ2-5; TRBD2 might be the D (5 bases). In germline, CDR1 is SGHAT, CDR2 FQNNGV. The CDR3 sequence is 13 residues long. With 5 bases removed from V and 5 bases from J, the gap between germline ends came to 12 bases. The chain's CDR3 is CASSLGSGETQYF. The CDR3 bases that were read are TGTGCCAGCAGCCTGGGCTCGGGGGAGACC.

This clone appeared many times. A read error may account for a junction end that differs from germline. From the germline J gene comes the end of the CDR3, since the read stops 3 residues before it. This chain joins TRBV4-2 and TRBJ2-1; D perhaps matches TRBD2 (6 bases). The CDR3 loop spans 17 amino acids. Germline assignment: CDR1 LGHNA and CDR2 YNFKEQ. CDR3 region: CASSQAPAGNPYNEQFF. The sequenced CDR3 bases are TGCGCCAGCAGCCAAGCTCCGGCGGGAAATCCGTACAATGAG.

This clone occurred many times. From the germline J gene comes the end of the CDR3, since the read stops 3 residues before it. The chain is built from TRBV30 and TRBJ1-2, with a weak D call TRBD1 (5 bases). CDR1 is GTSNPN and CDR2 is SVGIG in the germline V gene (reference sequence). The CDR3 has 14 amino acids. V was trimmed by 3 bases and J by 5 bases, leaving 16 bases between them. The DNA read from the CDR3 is TGTGCCTGGAGCCGAGGGGAGTCCCCGTATGGC. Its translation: CAWSRGESPYG. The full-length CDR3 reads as CAWSRGESPYGYTF.

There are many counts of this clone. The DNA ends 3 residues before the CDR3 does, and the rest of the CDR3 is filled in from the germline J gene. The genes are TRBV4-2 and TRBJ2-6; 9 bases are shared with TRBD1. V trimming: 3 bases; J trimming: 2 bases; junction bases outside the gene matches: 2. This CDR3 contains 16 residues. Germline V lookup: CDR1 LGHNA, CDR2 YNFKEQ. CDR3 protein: CASSHTGGTGANVLTF. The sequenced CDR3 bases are TGTGCCAGCAGCCACACAGGGGGCACTGGGGCCAACGTC.

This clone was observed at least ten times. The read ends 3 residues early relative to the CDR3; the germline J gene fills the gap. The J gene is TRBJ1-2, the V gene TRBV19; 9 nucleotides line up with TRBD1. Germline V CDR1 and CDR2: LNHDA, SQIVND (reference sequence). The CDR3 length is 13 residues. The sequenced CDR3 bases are TGTGCCAGTACCCGTGGGGACAGGGCCTTC. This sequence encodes CASTRGDRAF. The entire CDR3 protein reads CASTRGDRAFYTF.

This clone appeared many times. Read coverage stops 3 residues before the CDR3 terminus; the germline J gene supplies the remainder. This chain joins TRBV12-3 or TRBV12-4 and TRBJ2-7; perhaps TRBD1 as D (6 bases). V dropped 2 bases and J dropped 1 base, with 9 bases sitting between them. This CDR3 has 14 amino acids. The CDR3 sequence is CASSLQQGSYEQYF. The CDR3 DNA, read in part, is TGTGCCAGCAGTTTACAGCAGGGGTCCTACGAG.

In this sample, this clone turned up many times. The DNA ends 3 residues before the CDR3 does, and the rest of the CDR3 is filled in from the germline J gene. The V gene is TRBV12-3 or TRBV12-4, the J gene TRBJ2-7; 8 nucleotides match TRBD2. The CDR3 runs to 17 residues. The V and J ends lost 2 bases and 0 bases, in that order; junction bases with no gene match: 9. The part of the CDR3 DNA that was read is TGTGCCAGCAGTTTATTCGGCGGGAGGCTTAGCTCCTACGAG. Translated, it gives CASSLFGGRLSSYE. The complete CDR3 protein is CASSLFGGRLSSYEQYF.

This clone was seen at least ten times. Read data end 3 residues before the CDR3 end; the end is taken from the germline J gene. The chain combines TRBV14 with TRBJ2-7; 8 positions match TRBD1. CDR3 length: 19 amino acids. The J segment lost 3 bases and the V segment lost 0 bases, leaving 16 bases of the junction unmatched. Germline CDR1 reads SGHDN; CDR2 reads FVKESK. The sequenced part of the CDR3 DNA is TGTGCCAGCAGCCAAGATGAAGCTTGGACAGGGCAATTGTTCTACGAG. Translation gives CASSQDEAWTGQLFYE. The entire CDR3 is CASSQDEAWTGQLFYEQYF.

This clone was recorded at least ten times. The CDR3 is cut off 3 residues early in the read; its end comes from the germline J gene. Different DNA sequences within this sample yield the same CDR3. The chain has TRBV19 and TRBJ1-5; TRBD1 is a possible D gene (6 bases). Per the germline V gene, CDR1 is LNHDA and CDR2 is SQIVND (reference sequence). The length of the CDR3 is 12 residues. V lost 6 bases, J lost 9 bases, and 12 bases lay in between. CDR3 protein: CASSLQGPPQHF. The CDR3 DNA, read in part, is TGTGCCAGTAGCCTACAGGGACCGCCC. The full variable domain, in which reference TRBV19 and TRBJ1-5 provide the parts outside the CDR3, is DGGITQSPKYLFRKEGQNVTLSCEQNLNHDAMYWYRQDPGQGLRLIYYSQIVNDFQKGDIAEGYSVSREKKESFPLTVTSAQKNPTAFYLCASSLQGPPQHFGDGTRLSIL.

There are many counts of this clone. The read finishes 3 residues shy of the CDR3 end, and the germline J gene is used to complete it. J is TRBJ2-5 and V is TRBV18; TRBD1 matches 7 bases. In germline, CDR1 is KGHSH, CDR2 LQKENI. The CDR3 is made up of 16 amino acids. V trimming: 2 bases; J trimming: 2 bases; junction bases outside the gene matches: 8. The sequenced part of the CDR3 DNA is TGTGCCAGCTCACCAGGGCCGGCAGGGGGACAAGAGACC. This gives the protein CASSPGPAGGQET. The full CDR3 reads CASSPGPAGGQETQYF.

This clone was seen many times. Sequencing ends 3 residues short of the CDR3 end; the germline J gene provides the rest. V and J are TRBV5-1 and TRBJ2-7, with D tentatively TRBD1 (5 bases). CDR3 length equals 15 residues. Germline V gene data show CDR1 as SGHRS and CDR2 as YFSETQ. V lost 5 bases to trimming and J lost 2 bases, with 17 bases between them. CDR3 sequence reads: CASSSTASLTYEQYF. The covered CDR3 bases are TGCGCCAGCAGTTCGACAGCCAGCCTAACCTACGAG.

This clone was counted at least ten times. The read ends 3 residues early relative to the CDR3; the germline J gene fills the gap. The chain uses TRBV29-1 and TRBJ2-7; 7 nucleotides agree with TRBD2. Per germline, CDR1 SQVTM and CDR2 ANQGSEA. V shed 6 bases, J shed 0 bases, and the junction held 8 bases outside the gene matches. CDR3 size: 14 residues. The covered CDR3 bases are TGCAGCGTCGGGGGTAGGACTAGCTCCTACGAG. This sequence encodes CSVGGRTSSYE. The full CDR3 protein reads CSVGGRTSSYEQYF.

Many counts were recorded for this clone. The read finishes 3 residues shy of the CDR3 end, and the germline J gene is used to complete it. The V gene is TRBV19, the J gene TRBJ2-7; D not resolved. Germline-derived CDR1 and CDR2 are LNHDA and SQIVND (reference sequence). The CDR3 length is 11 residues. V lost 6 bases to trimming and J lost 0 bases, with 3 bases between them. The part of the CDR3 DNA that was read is TGTGCCAGTAGCTCCTCCTACGAG. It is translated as CASSSSYE. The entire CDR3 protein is CASSSSYEQYF.

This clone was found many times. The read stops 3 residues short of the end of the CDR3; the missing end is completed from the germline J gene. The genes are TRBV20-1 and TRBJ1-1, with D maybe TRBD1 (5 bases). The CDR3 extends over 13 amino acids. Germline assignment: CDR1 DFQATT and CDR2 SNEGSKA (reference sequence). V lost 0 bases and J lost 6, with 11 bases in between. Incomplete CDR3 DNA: TGCAGTGCTAGAGATCAGAAGACAGCTGAA. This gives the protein CSARDQKTAE. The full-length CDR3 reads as CSARDQKTAEAFF.

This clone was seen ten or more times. CDR3 DNA, as far as it was read: TGTGCCAGCAGCCCGCCTACGGACCAAGAGACC. As protein: CASSPPTDQET. The full-length CDR3 reads as CASSPPTDQETQYF. This sequence joins TRBV5-4 and TRBJ2-5, with D hard to call. Coverage ceases 3 residues before the CDR3 finishes, and the germline J gene fills in the end. This CDR3 spans 14 amino acids. Per the germline V gene, CDR1 is SGHNT and CDR2 is YYREEE (reference sequence). Trimming removed 4 bases at V and 0 bases at J, with 10 bases between. Complete variable domain (other parts from reference TRBV5-4 and TRBJ2-5): ETGVTQSPTHLIKTRGQQVTLRCSSQSGHNTVSWYQQALGQGPQFIFQYYREEENGRGNFPPRFSGLQFPNYSSELNVNALELDDSALYLCASSPPTDQETQYFGPGTRLLVL.

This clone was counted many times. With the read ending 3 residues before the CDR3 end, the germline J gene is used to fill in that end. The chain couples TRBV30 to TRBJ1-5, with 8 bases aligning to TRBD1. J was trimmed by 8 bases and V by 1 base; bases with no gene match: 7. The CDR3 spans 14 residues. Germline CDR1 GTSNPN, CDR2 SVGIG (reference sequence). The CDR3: CAWSAGQGPEPQHF. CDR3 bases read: TGTGCCTGGAGTGCCGGACAGGGACCCGAGCCC. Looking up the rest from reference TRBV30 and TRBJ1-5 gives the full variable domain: SQTIHQWPATLVQPVGSPLSLECTVEGTSNPNLYWYRQAAGRGLQLLFYSVGIGQISSEVPQNLSASRPQDRQFILSSKKLLLSDSGFYLCAWSAGQGPEPQHFGDGTRLSIL.